Shown below are 24 T cell receptor beta chains from a single sample sequenced in a study of CD8 T cells in ankylosing spondylitis. No antigen is known for these receptors. Study-level results: What appeared characteristic of ankylosing spondylitis blood was a TCR beta motif of eight highly homologous variants.

MiXCR was run by TCRdb on the 5' RACE reads, yielding one entry per CDR3 protein. The data show hundreds of thousands of distinct CDR3 sequences, approximately 11% seen once. What was sequenced was blood, either unsorted or a sorted T cell fraction (not recorded which). All receptors derive from a male donor with ankylosing spondylitis.

The table lists this clonotype with a few counts. V usage is TRBV12-3 or TRBV12-4 and J usage is TRBJ1-2; perhaps TRBD1 as D (5 bases). V was shortened by 2 bases and J by 6 bases, with 10 bases between the two germline ends. The CDR3 runs to 13 residues. The CDR3 here is CASSLQGPDGYTF. CDR3 sequence (DNA): TGTGCCAGCAGTTTACAGGGTCCGGATGGCTACACCTTC.

V is TRBV18 and J is TRBJ2-1, with D tentatively TRBD2 (6 bases). CDR1 KGHSH and CDR2 LQKENI come from the germline V gene. CDR3 length equals 14 residues. Trimming cost V 8 bases and J 0 bases, with 11 bases left between them. CDR3: CASGVGGSYNEQFF. DNA of the CDR3: TGTGCCAGCGGGGTCGGGGGCTCCTACAATGAGCAGTTCTTC.

This clonotype was seen a handful of times. The chain recombines TRBV11-2 with TRBJ1-2; D not resolved. Germline V gene data show CDR1 as SGHAT and CDR2 as FQNNGV. The V and J ends lost 1 base and 5 bases respectively, with 17 bases between them. The CDR3 contains 16 residues. This chain's CDR3 is CASSLAIGTESYGYTF. The CDR3 DNA sequence: TGTGCCAGCAGCTTAGCTATAGGCACGGAGAGTTATGGCTACACCTTC.

This sequence joins TRBV24-1 and TRBJ2-5; D is possibly TRBD2 (5 bases). Trimming took off 2 bases at V and 1 base at J, with 13 bases between the two ends. Germline CDR1 reads KGHDR; CDR2 reads SFDVKD. The CDR3 is made up of 16 amino acids. The CDR3 protein is CATSDSPQRSQETQYF. The CDR3 DNA is TGTGCCACCAGTGATTCCCCCCAGCGGAGCCAAGAGACCCAGTACTTC.

This clonotype was seen a handful of times. The chain links TRBV20-1 to TRBJ1-1; D is unresolved. This CDR3 comprises 16 residues. In germline, CDR1 is DFQATT, CDR2 SNEGSKA (reference sequence). The V end lost 0 bases, the J end lost 2 bases, and 16 bases lay between the germline ends. The CDR3 nucleotides are TGCAGTGCTAGAGATCCGGGTAATTTGGGAAACACTGAAGCTTTCTTT. This sequence encodes CSARDPGNLGNTEAFF.

This clonotype appeared a few times. The gene calls are TRBV2 and TRBJ1-5; D uncertain. The ends were cut back, 7 bases at V and 0 bases at J, with 13 bases in the middle. This CDR3 comprises 15 residues. CDR1 and CDR2 from the germline V gene are SNHLY and FYNNEI. The CDR3 loop is CASTSGRLSNQPQHF. The CDR3 nucleotides read TGTGCCAGCACATCGGGGAGACTTAGCAATCAGCCCCAGCATTTT.

This clonotype was recorded a few times. The chain couples TRBV6-2 or TRBV6-3 to TRBJ2-3; 13 nucleotides match TRBD2. Germline CDR1 MNHEY, CDR2 SVGEGT. The CDR3 covers 18 residues. With V trimmed by 2 bases and J by 1 base, 6 bases remained unmatched. This CDR3 reads CASSYRTSGSWGTDTQYF. In DNA form, the CDR3 reads TGTGCCAGCAGTTACAGGACTAGCGGGAGTTGGGGCACAGATACGCAGTATTTT.

The chain employs TRBV7-2 and TRBJ1-1, with D possibly being TRBD1 (6 bases). Germline-derived CDR1 and CDR2 are SGHTA and FQGNSA. V was trimmed by 5 bases and J by 1 base, leaving 14 bases between them. The CDR3 has 15 amino acids. In DNA form, the CDR3 reads TGTGCCAGCAGCCCTCGGGGGGGCGGGAACACTGAAGCTTTCTTT. The encoded protein is CASSPRGGGNTEAFF.

In this sample, this clonotype turned up a few times. The J gene is TRBJ2-3, the V gene TRBV5-1; 13 bases match TRBD2. Germline V gene data show CDR1 as SGHRS and CDR2 as YFSETQ. This CDR3 has 16 amino acids. The V gene end was trimmed by 4 bases and the J gene end by 4 bases; junction bases not matched to a gene: 6. The CDR3 loop is CASSTGLAGEADTQYF. Written as DNA, the CDR3 is TGCGCCAGCAGCACCGGACTAGCGGGAGAGGCAGATACGCAGTATTTT.

This clonotype was recorded a few times. The chain links TRBV18 to TRBJ1-5; possibly TRBD1 for D (5 bases). In germline, CDR1 is KGHSH, CDR2 LQKENI. V lost 3 bases, J lost 3 bases, and 9 bases lay in between. The CDR3 spans 14 residues. CDR3 coding DNA: TGTGCCAGCTCACCGGGAGGGGACAATCAGCCCCAGCATTTT. Translating gives CASSPGGDNQPQHF.

This clonotype was found many times. The chain employs TRBV7-9 and TRBJ2-1; 12 positions match TRBD2. This CDR3 comprises 17 residues. V lost 5 bases to trimming and J lost 5 bases; unmatched junction nucleotides: 10. Germline-derived CDR1 and CDR2 are SEHNR and FQNEAQ (reference sequence). The CDR3 DNA reads as TGTGCCAGCAGCCTCCTAGTCCTAGCGGGAGGGGACAATGAGCAGTTCTTC. Residues: CASSLLVLAGGDNEQFF.

The rearrangement links TRBV12-5 to TRBJ2-1, with D perhaps matching TRBD2 (5 bases). Germline V gene data show CDR1 as LGHNT and CDR2 as FRNRAP. The V end lost 2 bases, the J end lost 8 bases, and 16 bases lay between the germline ends. The CDR3 has 15 amino acids. The CDR3 protein is CASGLKVGVLDEQFF. The DNA for the CDR3 is TGTGCTAGTGGTTTGAAGGTGGGAGTCTTGGATGAGCAGTTCTTC.

Many counts were recorded for this clonotype. This sequence joins TRBV5-1 and TRBJ2-3, with D maybe TRBD2 (6 bases). Deletions cut 5 bases from V and 6 bases from J, with 10 bases between. This CDR3 is built from 12 residues. Germline V gene data show CDR1 as SGHRS and CDR2 as YFSETQ. CDR3 bases: TGCGCCAGCAGTCCTAGCGCGGATACGCAGTATTTT. Encoded protein: CASSPSADTQYF.

CDR3 nucleotide sequence: TGTGCCAGCAGCTTATGGGGCTCTGGAAACACCATATATTTT. Its translation is CASSLWGSGNTIYF. The chain couples TRBV7-2 to TRBJ1-3; D is unresolved. The CDR3 extends over 14 amino acids. V dropped 2 bases and J dropped 0 bases, with 5 bases sitting between them. Germline CDR1 is SGHTA and CDR2 is FQGNSA. Together with reference TRBV7-2 and TRBJ1-3, the CDR3 gives the full variable domain: GAGVSQSPSNKVTEKGKDVELRCDPISGHTALYWYRQSLGQGLEFLIYFQGNSAPDKSGLPSDRFSAERTGGSVSTLTIQRTQQEDSAVYLCASSLWGSGNTIYFGEGSWLTVV.

This clonotype was seen more than once but under ten times. The rearrangement uses TRBV20-1 and TRBJ2-5; D remains unclear. Looked up from germline, CDR1 is DFQATT and CDR2 is SNEGSKA (reference sequence). The CDR3 is made up of 14 amino acids. The V gene lost 3 bases and the J gene lost 7 bases, with 18 bases spanning the gap. The CDR3 nucleotides are TGCAGTGCTAGCGGTCACCAGGTTCGGTTGACCCAGTACTTC. Its protein product is CSASGHQVRLTQYF.

This clonotype came up a few times. J is TRBJ2-2 and V is TRBV20-1, with D perhaps TRBD2 (5 bases). CDR1 DFQATT and CDR2 SNEGSKA come from the germline V gene (reference sequence). Trimming cost V 7 bases and J 2 bases, with 11 bases left between them. The CDR3 contains 13 residues. The CDR3 coding sequence is TGCAGTGTGGTGAGGGCAAACACCGGGGAGCTGTTTTTT. It encodes CSVVRANTGELFF.

This clonotype was found a few times. V is TRBV5-1 and J is TRBJ2-1; the D gene is possibly TRBD2 (5 bases). V dropped 0 bases and J dropped 5 bases, with 12 bases sitting between them. Germline V lookup: CDR1 SGHRS, CDR2 YFSETQ. The CDR3 loop spans 15 amino acids. CDR3 sequence: CASSLGARGHNEQFF. The CDR3, as DNA: TGCGCCAGCAGCTTGGGAGCTCGCGGGCACAATGAGCAGTTCTTC.

The chain uses TRBV20-1 and TRBJ2-3; no firm D call. Germline V gene sequence: CDR1 DFQATT, CDR2 SNEGSKA (reference sequence). Trimming took off 2 bases at V and 4 bases at J, with 13 bases between the two ends. This CDR3 contains 14 residues. Here the CDR3 reads CSARPRPEADTQYF. The CDR3 region has the DNA TGCAGTGCTAGACCCCGCCCCGAGGCAGATACGCAGTATTTT.

The J gene is TRBJ2-1, the V gene TRBV30, with D perhaps assigned TRBD1 or TRBD2 (5 bases each). Germline V lookup: CDR1 GTSNPN, CDR2 SVGIG (reference sequence). V was pared by 5 bases and J by 5 bases, with 25 bases between. CDR3 length equals 17 residues. The CDR3 loop reads CAWQNGDRLLEDNEQFF. The CDR3 DNA is TGTGCCTGGCAAAACGGGGACCGCTTGTTGGAAGACAATGAGCAGTTCTTC.

The V and J genes are TRBV6-1 and TRBJ2-1; 7 nucleotides align to TRBD1. V was clipped by 2 bases and J by 4 bases; unmatched bases: 5. The CDR3 has 15 amino acids. Germline loops: CDR1 MNHNS, CDR2 SASEGT. Here the CDR3 reads CASSEITGAYNEQFF. In nucleotides, the CDR3 is TGTGCCAGCAGTGAAATCACAGGGGCGTACAATGAGCAGTTCTTC.

This chain connects TRBV20-1 to TRBJ1-4, with D perhaps matching TRBD1 (6 bases). CDR1 and CDR2 (germline): DFQATT, SNEGSKA (reference sequence). The CDR3 length is 13 residues. V lost 6 bases and J lost 3, with 11 bases in between. CDR3 region: CSAAGVANEKLFF. CDR3 nucleotide sequence: TGCAGTGCAGCAGGGGTAGCTAATGAAAAACTGTTTTTT.

The chain joins TRBV24-1 to TRBJ1-2, with TRBD1 matching over 7 bases. CDR3 length: 15 residues. Germline V gene data show CDR1 as KGHDR and CDR2 as SFDVKD. V dropped 3 bases and J dropped 8; count of bases not matched to a gene: 11. This chain's CDR3 is CATSDARQGFSGYTF. CDR3 DNA sequence: TGTGCCACCAGTGATGCCCGACAGGGTTTTTCGGGCTACACCTTC.

This clonotype showed up just a few times. This chain links TRBV14 with TRBJ2-2; possibly TRBD2 for D (6 bases). The CDR3 sequence is 16 residues long. The V end was cut by 4 bases, the J end by 6 bases, with 18 bases between. CDR1 and CDR2 (germline): SGHDN, FVKESK. In DNA form, the CDR3 reads TGTGCCAGCAGCCCCCTGTCACGGGAGAAGGCCGGGGAGCTGTTTTTT. Translating gives CASSPLSREKAGELFF.

The sample holds a few counts of this clonotype. This chain joins TRBV6-2 or TRBV6-3 and TRBJ2-4; tentatively, D is TRBD2 (6 bases). V was pared by 6 bases and J by 0 bases, with 27 bases between. The V gene's germline CDR1 is MNHEY and CDR2 SVGEGT. The CDR3 has 20 residues. In nucleotides, the CDR3 is TGTGCCAGCAGCCTTTCTTTAGCTAGCGCTGGGGCCTTAGCCAAAAACATTCAGTACTTC. Translating it yields CASSLSLASAGALAKNIQYF.